The sequence of this TCR beta chain was determined in a study of cytomegalovirus exposure and HLA in healthy donors. CDR1 and CDR2 from the germline V gene are SGHTA and FQGNSA. Trimming at V came to 5 bases and at J to 2 bases, leaving 8 bases not matched to a gene. The CDR3 has 15 residues. Amplification used 60 Vbeta primers and 13 Jbeta primers. The protocol was immunoSEQ multiplex PCR, while the TCRdb copy is restricted to in-frame clones and leaves out a portion. The sample holds roughly 160,000 clones; more than 70% are singletons and the top ten take 1.3% to 1.5%. Despite likely unrecorded immune exposures, the donors were nominally healthy at the time of sampling.

Sample: PBMCs. The J gene is TRBJ2-7, the V gene TRBV7-2; 8 bases match TRBD1. This receptor was identified in a man aged 55 to 70 in good health and CMV-seronegative. CDR3 amino acids: CASSPRQGAAYEQYF. Written as DNA, the CDR3 is TGTGCCAGCAGCCCGAGGCAGGGGGCGGCCTACGAGCAGTACTTC.